The 14 T cell receptor beta chains below were found in one sample sequenced in a study of cytomegalovirus exposure and HLA in healthy donors. The study ran its PCR with 60 Vbeta and 13 Jbeta primers. Clones were read by immunoSEQ multiplex PCR, and TCRdb kept only the in-frame ones, dropping some. The profile covers under 200,000 clones, with roughly 13% appearing a single time and 7.5% to 10% taken by the ten largest. The sample consisted of PBMCs. These TCRs come from a man in his fifties in good health and CMV-seropositive.

This clone was observed a handful of times. The gene calls are TRBV6-5 and TRBJ1-2; the D is unclear. CDR1 and CDR2 from the germline V gene are MNHEY and SVGAGI. The CDR3 is made up of 16 amino acids. V was pared by 2 bases and J by 4 bases, with 17 bases between. This CDR3 reads CASSYRNPASSYGYTF. CDR3 nucleotide sequence: TGTGCCAGCAGTTACAGGAATCCAGCGTCGAGCTATGGCTACACCTTC.

This clone was recorded a few times. V and J are TRBV30 and TRBJ1-2, with TRBD1 as a possible D gene (5 bases). Trimming shortened V by 2 bases and J by 4 bases, and 17 bases separated the two germline ends. Per the germline V gene, CDR1 is GTSNPN and CDR2 is SVGIG (reference sequence). CDR3 length: 15 residues. The CDR3 sequence is CAWSPTGGYGYGYTF. CDR3 nucleotides: TGTGCCTGGAGTCCAACCGGGGGATATGGCTATGGCTACACCTTC.

This clone was counted a few times. The rearrangement uses TRBV4-2 and TRBJ2-2; 12 bases are shared with TRBD2. Germline V gene sequence: CDR1 LGHNA, CDR2 YNFKEQ. Trimming at V came to 4 bases and at J to 5 bases, leaving 8 bases not matched to a gene. The CDR3 consists of 17 residues. As DNA, the CDR3 is TGTGCCAGCAGCCCATCTAGCGGGGGGGCCGGAACCGGGGAGCTGTTTTTT. It encodes CASSPSSGGAGTGELFF.

V is TRBV5-1 and J is TRBJ2-7, with TRBD1 identical over 10 bases. From germline, CDR1 is SGHRS and CDR2 YFSETQ. Trimming at V came to 0 bases and at J to 2 bases, leaving 8 bases not matched to a gene. CDR3 size: 17 residues. The CDR3 sequence: CASSLAFAGTGAYEQYF. The CDR3 bases are TGCGCCAGCAGCTTGGCATTCGCCGGGACAGGGGCCTACGAGCAGTACTTC.

The chain has TRBV11-3 and TRBJ1-3; D is undetermined. V was trimmed by 5 bases and J by 7 bases, leaving 9 bases between them. This CDR3 is 12 amino acids long. The V gene's germline CDR1 is SGHNT and CDR2 YENEEA. This CDR3 is CASSPTANTIYF. The CDR3 DNA reads TGTGCCAGCAGCCCTACCGCCAACACCATATATTTT.

V is TRBV29-1 and J is TRBJ1-2; unclear D gene. In germline, CDR1 is SQVTM, CDR2 ANQGSEA. The CDR3 length is 13 residues. V dropped 1 base and J dropped 2 bases, with 8 bases sitting between them. CDR3 in DNA: TGCAGCGTTGAAGGAGGGATCAACTATGGCTACACCTTC. This encodes CSVEGGINYGYTF.

In this sample, this clone turned up a few times. The chain links TRBV6-6 to TRBJ2-7, with D possibly being TRBD1 (5 bases). The ends were cut back, 0 bases at V and 5 bases at J, with 11 bases in the middle. The CDR3 covers 14 residues. From germline, CDR1 is MNHNY and CDR2 SVGAGI (reference sequence). The CDR3 spells CASSYSKGNNEQYV. Here the CDR3 DNA reads TGTGCCAGCAGTTACTCGAAGGGGAACAACGAGCAGTACGTC.

This clone was counted only a few times. The chain couples TRBV4-1 to TRBJ2-1; 7 bases fit TRBD2. Germline loops: CDR1 MGHRA, CDR2 YSYEKL. The CDR3 has 15 residues. Unmatched junction bases numbered 9, after V lost 4 bases and J lost 6 bases. CDR3 bases: TGCGCCAGCAGCCCCTCGGCGGGGGTCTCCAATGAGCAGTTCTTC. It encodes CASSPSAGVSNEQFF.

J is TRBJ2-3 and V is TRBV2; 9 nucleotides agree with TRBD2. CDR1 is SNHLY and CDR2 is FYNNEI in the germline V gene. This CDR3 spans 14 amino acids. J gave up 6 bases and V 7 bases, and 8 bases lay outside the gene matches. The CDR3 region is CASNRRGGLDTQYF. The DNA for the CDR3 is TGTGCCAGCAACCGGCGGGGGGGATTGGATACGCAGTATTTT.

This clone was counted between two and nine times. V usage is TRBV5-1 and J usage is TRBJ1-2; TRBD1 is a possible D gene (6 bases). The germline V gene encodes CDR1 SGHRS and CDR2 YFSETQ. The CDR3 loop spans 14 amino acids. V lost 4 bases, J lost 0 bases, and 10 bases lay in between. In DNA, the CDR3 is TGCGCCAGCAGCAATCGACAGGCTAACTATGGCTACACCTTC. Its translation is CASSNRQANYGYTF.

This clone was detected a few times. The rearrangement uses TRBV7-9 and TRBJ2-7; TRBD1 matches at 9 bases. Germline lookup yields CDR1 SEHNR and CDR2 FQNEAQ (reference sequence). The junction had 7 bases not matched to a gene; V was cut back by 5 bases and J by 5 bases. CDR3 size: 14 residues. Here the CDR3 reads CASSPGTGFHEQYF. Written as DNA, the CDR3 is TGTGCCAGCAGCCCCGGGACAGGGTTTCACGAGCAGTACTTC.

V is TRBV27 and J is TRBJ1-3; D uncertain. Germline CDR1 reads MNHEY; CDR2 reads SMNVEV (reference sequence). This CDR3 spans 16 amino acids. V lost 0 bases to trimming and J lost 2 bases, with 11 bases between them. The chain's CDR3 is CASSLSLGVAGNTIYF. The CDR3 DNA reads TGTGCCAGCAGTTTATCTCTCGGGGTAGCTGGAAACACCATATATTTT.

The chain employs TRBV18 and TRBJ1-1; perhaps TRBD1 as D (5 bases). CDR3 size: 15 residues. Per germline, CDR1 KGHSH and CDR2 LQKENI. The V end was cut by 1 base, the J end by 6 bases, with 15 bases between. As DNA, the CDR3 is TGTGCCAGCTCACCACGTGTAGGGGATTATTCTGAAGCTTTCTTT. Translated: CASSPRVGDYSEAFF.

A few counts support this clone. This chain links TRBV2 with TRBJ2-7; possibly TRBD2 for D (7 bases). The CDR3 covers 14 residues. Germline V gives CDR1 SNHLY, CDR2 FYNNEI. V was shortened by 6 bases and J by 3 bases, with 15 bases between the two germline ends. This chain's CDR3 is CASRIRGAVYEQYF. For the CDR3, the DNA is TGTGCCAGCAGGATTCGGGGGGCGGTCTACGAGCAGTACTTC.